The present TCR beta chain was sequenced within a study of beta chain features in type 1 diabetes. Per the germline V gene, CDR1 is SGHRS and CDR2 is YFSETQ. J lost 3 bases, V lost 4 bases, and 6 bases had no gene match. This CDR3 has 15 amino acids. As regards this clone: The sample contains more than one DNA sequence encoding this CDR3.

What was sequenced were expressed TCRB transcripts, since all of the isolated RNA had been reverse transcribed. The method was immunoSEQ multiplex PCR; TCRdb's version includes in-frame clones alone and lacks a portion of them. The sample shows 900,000 or so clones, about a sixth of them seen only once. Using CD45RO/CCR7/CD25/CD127/CD95/CD27, CD4+ naive, central memory, regulatory and stem cell-like memory cells were sorted. The sequence came from a woman aged 18-29 years in good health. The chain has TRBV5-1 and TRBJ2-5, with TRBD1 identical over 10 bases. Sequenced sample: naive CD4+ T cells from blood. This CDR3 is CASSRAGTGEETQYF. CDR3 nucleotides: TGCGCCAGCAGCCGCGCGGGGACAGGGGAAGAGACCCAGTACTTC.